Included here is one TCR beta chain sequence, with context. What it recognizes is unknown. The data are from a study of shared clonotypes between healthy human individuals. In the study overall: The study enrolled a couple of women and a few men aged 18 to 49. Whole-study results and caveats: Generation of non-shared clonotypes was less probable than generation of clonotypes shared by all four donors. Only blood was sampled; tissue repertoires likely differ.

The authors divided CD4+ cells into CD45RA+ naive and CD45RA-negative memory subsets. This CDR3 has 13 amino acids. The germline gives CDR1 SQVTM, CDR2 ANQGSEA. The V end was cut by 7 bases, the J end by 5 bases, with 14 bases between. Sequencing used immunoSEQ multiplex PCR; TCRdb keeps in-frame clones, though not all of them. This sample has roughly 1.5 million clones; 95% to 99% occur once, and the top ten carry about 0.45%. The rearrangement joins TRBV29-1 to TRBJ1-4, with a weak D call TRBD1 (6 bases). Sequenced sample: naive CD4+ T cells sorted from blood. Subset noted: CD45RA+ positively selected. The receptor comes from a man aged 25 to 40 in good health. The DNA for the CDR3 is TGCAGCGGGTCTGACAGGAGGAATGAAAAACTGTTTTTT. Amino acids: CSGSDRRNEKLFF.